This T cell receptor beta chain was obtained from a study of response to subunit inactivated influenza vaccine. This clonotype has just a few counts. Germline lookup yields CDR1 MNHEY and CDR2 SVGEGT. This CDR3 spans 14 amino acids. V lost 0 bases to trimming and J lost 4 bases, with 6 bases between them. MiXCR, run by TCRdb on the RT-PCR reads, gives a single entry per CDR3 protein. This sample has just under 550,000 distinct CDR3 sequences; under 25% occur once, and the top ten carry 2.8%. These data also featured in a second study, about T cells expressing NK-cell markers. Per that study: Generation of TCR beta cDNA was performed by 5'RACE template switching incorporating UMIs. Nothing established the HCMV specificity of expanded NKG2C+ T cell clones.

The chain combines TRBV6-2 or TRBV6-3 with TRBJ2-2, with a tentative D call TRBD1 (6 bases). The sample consisted of CD4+ T cells sorted from PBMCs, taken roughly 12 days after vaccination. This receptor was obtained from a man aged 50 to 60 who received an inactivated influenza vaccine. CDR3 sequence (DNA): TGTGCCAGCAGTTACTCGACAGGCACCGGGGAGCTGTTTTTT. It is translated as CASSYSTGTGELFF.